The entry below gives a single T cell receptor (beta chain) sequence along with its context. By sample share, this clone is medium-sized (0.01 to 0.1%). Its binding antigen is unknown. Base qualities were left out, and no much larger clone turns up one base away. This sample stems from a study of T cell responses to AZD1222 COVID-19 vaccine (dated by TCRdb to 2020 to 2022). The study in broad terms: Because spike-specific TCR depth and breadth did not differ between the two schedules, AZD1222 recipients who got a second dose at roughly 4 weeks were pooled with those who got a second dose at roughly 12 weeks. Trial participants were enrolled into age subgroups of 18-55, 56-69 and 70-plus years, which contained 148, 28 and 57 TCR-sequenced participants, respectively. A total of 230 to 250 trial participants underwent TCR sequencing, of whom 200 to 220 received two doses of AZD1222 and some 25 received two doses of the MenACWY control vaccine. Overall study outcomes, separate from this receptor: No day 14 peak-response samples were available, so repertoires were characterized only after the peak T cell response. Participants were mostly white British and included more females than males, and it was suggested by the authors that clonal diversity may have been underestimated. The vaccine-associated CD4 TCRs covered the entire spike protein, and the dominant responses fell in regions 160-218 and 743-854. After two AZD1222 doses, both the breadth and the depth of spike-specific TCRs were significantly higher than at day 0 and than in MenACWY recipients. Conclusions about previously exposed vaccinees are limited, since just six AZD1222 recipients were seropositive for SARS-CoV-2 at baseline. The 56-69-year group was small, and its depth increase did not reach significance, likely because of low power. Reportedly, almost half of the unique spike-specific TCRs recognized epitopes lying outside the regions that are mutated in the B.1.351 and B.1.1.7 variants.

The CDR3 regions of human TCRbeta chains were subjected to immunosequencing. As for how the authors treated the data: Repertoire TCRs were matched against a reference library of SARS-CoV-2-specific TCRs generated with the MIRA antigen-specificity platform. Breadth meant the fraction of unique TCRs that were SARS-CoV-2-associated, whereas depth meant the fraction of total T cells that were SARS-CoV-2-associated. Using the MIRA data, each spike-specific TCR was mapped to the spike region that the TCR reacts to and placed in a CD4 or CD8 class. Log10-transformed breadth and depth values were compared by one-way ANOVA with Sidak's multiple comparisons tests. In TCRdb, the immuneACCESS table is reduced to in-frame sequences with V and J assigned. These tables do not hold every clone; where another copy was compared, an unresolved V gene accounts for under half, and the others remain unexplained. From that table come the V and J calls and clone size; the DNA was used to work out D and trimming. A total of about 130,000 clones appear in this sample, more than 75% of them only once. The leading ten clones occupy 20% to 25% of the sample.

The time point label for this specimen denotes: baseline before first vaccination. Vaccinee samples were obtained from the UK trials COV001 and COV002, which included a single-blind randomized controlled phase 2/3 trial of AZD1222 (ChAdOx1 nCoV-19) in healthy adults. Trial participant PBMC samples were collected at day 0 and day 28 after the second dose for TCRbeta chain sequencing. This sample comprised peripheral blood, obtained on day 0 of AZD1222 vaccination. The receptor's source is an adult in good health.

The nucleotides are TGTGCCAGCAGTTTAGGTCGAGTCGAGCAGTACTTC. This gives the protein CASSLGRVEQYF. The V and J genes are TRBV28 and TRBJ2-7; confidence is insufficient to name the D gene. Relative to germline, V is 2 bases shorter and J is 6 bases shorter, with 8 bases between their ends. The CDR3 runs 12 residues from the cysteine to the phenylalanine. Solely the CDR3 DNA is kept, with 36 bases framed from the first base. CDR1 MDHEN and CDR2 SYDVKM are derived from the germline V gene.